Following are 25 T cell receptor beta chains from one sample sequenced in a study of blood T cell repertoires in COVID-19. Method: immunoSEQ multiplex PCR; TCRdb's copy keeps in-frame clones and lacks some. The sample records more than 100,000 clones, around 80% being singletons. Sequencing was done on a sample of peripheral blood. Receptor source: a man aged 55-75 years with active or convalescent COVID-19.

The CDR3 DNA is TGTGCCAGCAGCAAAATGGAGGGGAGGGATTACGAGCAGTACTTC. Its protein product is CASSKMEGRDYEQYF. The J gene is TRBJ2-7, the V gene TRBV21-1; TRBD2, the D gene given by the table, was not confirmed from the DNA. TRBV21-1 represents a pseudogene. This CDR3 has 15 residues.

This clone has ten or more counts. CDR3: CASSQAGAWVIEQYF. Here the CDR3 DNA reads TGTGCCAGCAGCCAAGCAGGGGCTTGGGTTATAGAGCAGTACTTC. The chain recombines TRBV3-1 (or the pseudogene TRBV3-2) with TRBJ2-7, with a possible D match to TRBD1 (6 bases). V lost 1 base, J lost 7 bases, and 17 bases lay in between. CDR3 size: 15 residues. Germline loops: CDR1 LGHDT, CDR2 YNNKEL (reference sequence).

This chain uses TRBV2 with TRBJ2-7; 8 bases are shared with TRBD1. The CDR3 sequence is 15 residues long. Germline assignment: CDR1 SNHLY and CDR2 FYNNEI. V lost 2 bases and J lost 3; bases outside the gene matches: 6. The CDR3 here is CASSESYRGDYEQYF. CDR3 DNA sequence: TGTGCCAGCAGTGAAAGCTACAGGGGGGACTACGAGCAGTACTTC.

The V and J genes are TRBV5-1 and TRBJ2-3, with TRBD1 matching 7 bases. Germline V gene lookup returns CDR1 SGHRS and CDR2 YFSETQ. Germline trimming cut 7 bases from V and 4 bases from J; bases unmatched to any gene: 9. The CDR3 loop spans 14 amino acids. This CDR3 is CASLQGQAPDTQYF. In DNA, the CDR3 is TGCGCCAGCCTACAGGGGCAGGCCCCAGATACGCAGTATTTT.

The chain couples TRBV21-1 to TRBJ2-5; the table gives TRBD1 as D, unverified against the DNA. TRBV21-1 constitutes a pseudogene. This CDR3 spans 17 amino acids. DNA of the CDR3: TGTGCCAGCAGCAAACTCCGCGGACACTCCTTCCAAGAGACCCAGTACTTC. Translating gives CASSKLRGHSFQETQYF.

The J gene is TRBJ2-1, the V gene TRBV6-2 or TRBV6-3; no firm D call. This CDR3 has 11 amino acids. Trimming took off 1 base at V and 9 bases at J, with 4 bases between the two ends. Germline V CDR1 and CDR2: MNHEY, SVGEGT. The chain's CDR3 is CASSYYGEQFF. The CDR3 DNA follows: TGTGCCAGCAGTTACTACGGTGAGCAGTTCTTC.

CDR3 coding DNA: TGCGCCAGCAGCTTCGGGATAGCGGGGAATGAGCAGTTCTTC. Translating gives CASSFGIAGNEQFF. The gene calls are TRBV5-1 and TRBJ2-1; 8 bases line up with TRBD2. The CDR3 is 14 residues long. The germline V gene has CDR1 SGHRS and CDR2 YFSETQ. The V and J ends lost 2 bases and 7 bases, in that order; junction bases with no gene match: 5.

The chain joins TRBV5-6 to TRBJ2-4; a weak D match, TRBD2 (6 bases). Trimming left V 2 bases short and J 3 bases short, with 9 bases between. CDR3 length: 14 amino acids. Germline CDR1 and CDR2: SGHDT and YYEEEE. The CDR3 DNA is TGTGCCAGCAGCTTAGGTAGCGGCAAAAACATTCAGTACTTC. Translating gives CASSLGSGKNIQYF.

The chain has TRBV28 and TRBJ1-1; 8 nucleotides match TRBD1. Germline assignment: CDR1 MDHEN and CDR2 SYDVKM. The CDR3 totals 14 residues. Losses at the gene ends were 4 bases for V and 1 base for J; bases not matched to a gene: 2. CDR3: CASSSGTGNTEAFF. The DNA of the CDR3 is TGTGCCAGCAGTTCTGGGACAGGGAACACTGAAGCTTTCTTT. The complete variable domain, with remaining parts taken from reference TRBV28 and TRBJ1-1, reads DVKVTQSSRYLVKRTGEKVFLECVQDMDHENMFWYRQDPGLGLRLIYFSYDVKMKEKGDIPEGYSVSREKKERFSLILESASTNQTSMYLCASSSGTGNTEAFFGQGTRLTVV.

The rearrangement joins TRBV2 to TRBJ1-5; D gene uncertain. Between the trimmed V and J ends, which lost 7 bases and 4 bases, there was a span of 14 bases. The CDR3 is made up of 14 amino acids. From germline, CDR1 is SNHLY and CDR2 FYNNEI. In DNA, the CDR3 is TGTGCCAGCAAAATACAGCTTGTTAATCAGCCCCAGCATTTT. It is translated as CASKIQLVNQPQHF.

In this sample, this clone turned up a few times. V is TRBV15 and J is TRBJ2-3; 10 nucleotides line up with TRBD2. V trimming: 5 bases; J trimming: 1 base; junction bases outside the gene matches: 3. CDR3 length: 15 residues. Germline CDR1 is LNHNV and CDR2 is YYDKDF (reference sequence). The CDR3 region is CATSAGTSGTDTQYF. Here the CDR3 DNA reads TGTGCCACCAGCGCCGGGACTAGCGGCACAGATACGCAGTATTTT.

This clone showed up many times. The chain is built from TRBV7-2 and TRBJ2-7, with D perhaps TRBD2 (6 bases). Germline assignment: CDR1 SGHTA and CDR2 FQGNSA. Trimming took off 2 bases at V and 4 bases at J, with 12 bases between the two ends. The CDR3 extends over 14 amino acids. The CDR3 nucleotides are TGTGCCAGCAGCTTACAGGGAGGTTTTTACGAGCAGTACTTC. It translates to CASSLQGGFYEQYF. The whole variable domain, filled in from reference TRBV7-2 and TRBJ2-7, reads GAGVSQSPSNKVTEKGKDVELRCDPISGHTALYWYRQSLGQGLEFLIYFQGNSAPDKSGLPSDRFSAERTGGSVSTLTIQRTQQEDSAVYLCASSLQGGFYEQYFGPGTRLTVT.

This clone was seen just once. The gene calls are TRBV29-1 and TRBJ2-6; TRBD2 matches at 7 bases. There are 14 residues in the CDR3. CDR1 SQVTM and CDR2 ANQGSEA come from the germline V gene. V lost 3 bases, J lost 2 bases, and 1 base stayed unmatched. The CDR3 loop is CSVDAGAGANVLTF. The CDR3 nucleotides are TGCAGCGTTGATGCGGGAGCTGGGGCCAACGTCCTGACTTTC. The complete variable domain, with remaining parts taken from reference TRBV29-1 and TRBJ2-6, reads SAVISQKPSRDICQRGTSLTIQCQVDSQVTMMFWYRQQPGQSLTLIATANQGSEATYESGFVIDKFPISRPNLTFSTLTVSNMSPEDSSIYLCSVDAGAGANVLTFGAGSRLTVL.

The V gene is TRBV18, the J gene TRBJ1-1; 7 nucleotides agree with TRBD1. The CDR3 covers 13 residues. From germline, CDR1 is KGHSH and CDR2 LQKENI. Unmatched junction bases numbered 4, after V lost 4 bases and J lost 5 bases. The CDR3 here is CASSRQGDTEAFF. The CDR3 DNA sequence: TGTGCCAGCTCACGACAGGGCGATACTGAAGCTTTCTTT.

This clone was counted once. The chain combines TRBV6-5 with TRBJ2-3; a weak D match, TRBD2 (6 bases). This CDR3 has 14 residues. Germline V gene sequence: CDR1 MNHEY, CDR2 SVGAGI. Trimming cost V 6 bases and J 2 bases, with 12 bases left between them. The CDR3 here is CASSLLAITDTQYF. The DNA for the CDR3 is TGTGCCAGCAGCCTACTAGCAATCACAGATACGCAGTATTTT.

The chain joins TRBV9 to TRBJ2-5; TRBD2 agrees at 11 bases. The CDR3 has 21 residues. V lost 2 bases, J lost 5 bases, and 23 bases stayed unmatched. The germline CDR1 and CDR2 sequences are SGDLS and YYNGEE. The DNA of the CDR3 is TGTGCCAGCAGCGTTACGGACCCAAGCCGACTAGCGGGAATACTTATGGAGACCCAGTACTTC. It yields the protein CASSVTDPSRLAGILMETQYF.

In its sample, this clone was seen a few times. J is TRBJ2-5 and V is TRBV24-1; 10 positions match TRBD1. Germline assignment: CDR1 KGHDR and CDR2 SFDVKD. CDR3 length equals 15 residues. V shed 6 bases and J 2 bases; nucleotides not matched to a gene: 5. The CDR3 DNA reads TGTGCCACCAGTTCCGGACAGGGGGTTCAAGAGACCCAGTACTTC. Protein product: CATSSGQGVQETQYF.

This clone appeared a few times. The chain carries TRBV13 and TRBJ1-1, with unresolved D. This CDR3 spans 14 amino acids. CDR1 PRHDT and CDR2 FYEKMQ come from the germline V gene (reference sequence). V gave up 3 bases and J gave up 4 bases, with 12 bases separating them. CDR3: CASSFNRWSTEAFF. The CDR3 bases are TGTGCCAGCAGCTTTAACCGGTGGAGCACTGAAGCTTTCTTT.

CDR3 amino acids: CASSSGLARVAGELFF. The CDR3 bases are TGCGCCAGCAGCTCCGGACTAGCGCGGGTCGCCGGGGAGCTGTTTTTT. The V gene is TRBV5-1, the J gene TRBJ2-2, with TRBD2 matching over 9 bases. This CDR3 has 16 amino acids. CDR1 is SGHRS, CDR2 YFSETQ, per germline. The junction had 9 bases not matched to a gene; V was cut back by 3 bases and J by 6 bases.

This rearrangement joins TRBV5-5 to TRBJ1-6, with D possibly being TRBD1 (5 bases). Germline CDR1 and CDR2: SGHKS and YYEKEE (reference sequence). Trimming removed 2 bases from V and 6 bases from J, with 15 bases in between. The CDR3 length is 16 residues. The CDR3 reads CASSLQSRGGNSPLHF. CDR3 coding DNA: TGTGCCAGCAGCTTACAGTCCCGCGGGGGTAATTCACCCCTCCACTTT.

The CDR3 loop reads CASTPQGAWQPQHF. The CDR3 bases are TGTGCCAGTACCCCCCAGGGGGCATGGCAGCCCCAGCATTTT. The chain has TRBV6-6 and TRBJ1-5, with 8 bases lining up with TRBD1. The germline CDR1 and CDR2 sequences are MNHNY and SVGAGI (reference sequence). The CDR3 is 14 residues long. V lost 9 bases, J lost 7 bases, and 11 bases stayed unmatched.

The chain carries TRBV7-2 and TRBJ2-7; D is perhaps TRBD2 (6 bases). The length of the CDR3 is 13 residues. Germline V gene data show CDR1 as SGHTA and CDR2 as FQGNSA. Trimming took 2 bases from V and 6 from J, leaving 11 bases between them. The CDR3 loop reads CASSLSGGAEQYF. CDR3 nucleotides: TGTGCCAGCAGCTTATCTGGAGGGGCCGAGCAGTACTTC. The full variable domain, with the rest looked up from reference TRBV7-2 and TRBJ2-7, is GAGVSQSPSNKVTEKGKDVELRCDPISGHTALYWYRQSLGQGLEFLIYFQGNSAPDKSGLPSDRFSAERTGGSVSTLTIQRTQQEDSAVYLCASSLSGGAEQYFGPGTRLTVT.

The V and J genes are TRBV15 and TRBJ2-1; D may be TRBD2 (7 bases). This CDR3 region has 14 residues. The V end lost 7 bases, the J end lost 9 bases, and 19 bases lay between the germline ends. Germline loops: CDR1 LNHNV, CDR2 YYDKDF (reference sequence). For the CDR3, the DNA is TGTGCCACCACCTTACTAGCGAGAGGGGGTGAGCAGTTCTTC. Translation: CATTLLARGGEQFF.

The chain uses TRBV29-1 and TRBJ2-7, with TRBD1 as a possible D gene (6 bases). The CDR3 runs to 13 residues. The germline V and J ends were trimmed by 6 bases and 4 bases, with 16 bases remaining between them. Per the germline V gene, CDR1 is SQVTM and CDR2 is ANQGSEA. CDR3 coding DNA: TGCAGCGTGTCGGACAGAGCTATATACGAGCAGTACTTC. Its translation: CSVSDRAIYEQYF.

The CDR3: CASSLWGGIQETQYF. CDR3 in DNA: TGCGCCAGCAGCCTCTGGGGCGGGATACAAGAGACCCAGTACTTC. This sequence joins TRBV4-3 and TRBJ2-5, with D possibly TRBD2 on 6 matching bases. There are 15 residues in the CDR3. Trimming left V 4 bases short and J 2 bases short, with 14 bases between. Germline lookup yields CDR1 LGHNA and CDR2 YSLEER.